A selection of T cell receptor beta chains follows, all from one sample in a study of identical twins. TCRdb used MiXCR to reprocess the 5' RACE reads, holding one entry per CDR3 protein. The sample lists 100,000 or so distinct CDR3 sequences, under 7% seen once, with around 12% in the top ten. The specimen was memory T cells sorted from blood. The receptors shown here come from a woman aged 45-65 years in good health. CDR3s include the opening cysteine and the closing phenylalanine or tryptophan.

>TRBV25-1|TRBJ2-3
CASRPQADTQYF
>TRBV6-5|TRBJ2-5
CASSSLDGQETQYF
>TRBV4-2|TRBJ1-1
CASSQDSGRTEAFF
>TRBV12-3/TRBV12-4|TRBJ2-1
CASSFFRTSGGNEQFF
>TRBV12-3/TRBV12-4|TRBJ1-3
CASEDDSGNTIYF
>TRBV9|TRBJ1-2
CASSVGLSNYGYTF
>TRBV12-3/TRBV12-4|TRBJ1-1
CASSFMDRGTEAFF
>TRBV12-3/TRBV12-4|TRBJ2-2
CASKTGLRELFF
>TRBV20-1|TRBJ2-1
CSASSQRGGNEQFF
>TRBV11-3|TRBJ1-1
CASSLRTGRTEAFF
>TRBV6-5|TRBJ1-1
CASSGWTVRTEAFF
>TRBV2|TRBJ2-3
CASGEADTQYF
>TRBV12-3/TRBV12-4|TRBJ1-2
CASSVLQGKGYTF
>TRBV18|TRBJ1-6
CASSPGNSPLHF
>TRBV2|TRBJ1-3
CASRGGLQDGNTIYF
>TRBV29-1|TRBJ1-2
CSVEDRGTVLGYTF
>TRBV24-1|TRBJ1-5
CATSDPSAQHSNQPQHF
>TRBV29-1|TRBJ1-1
CSVGVGVSTEAFF
>TRBV21-1|TRBJ1-3
CASSKAAPGLGNTIYF
>TRBV2|TRBJ1-2
CASRTGGVGYTF
>TRBV7-3|TRBJ2-7
CASSRRGGGSYEQYF
>TRBV7-9|TRBJ2-3
CASTLRDTQYF
>TRBV6-6|TRBJ2-1
CASSYLRLGGRASPEAYNEQFF
>TRBV19|TRBJ1-1
CASRDRVGHTEAFF
>TRBV7-6|TRBJ2-1
CASSFQGGLDNEQFF
>TRBV12-3/TRBV12-4|TRBJ1-1
CASSGGQGLGTEAFF
>TRBV30|TRBJ2-4
CASAVGHPNIQYF
>TRBV4-1|TRBJ2-2
CASSQGTGELFF
>TRBV20-1|TRBJ2-5
CSALPPRDPETQYF
>TRBV5-4|TRBJ1-2
CASSPIDRANYGYTF
>TRBV7-9|TRBJ2-6
CASSPRQEWDGANVLTF
>TRBV6-5|TRBJ2-3
CASSPERGTDTQYF
>TRBV12-3/TRBV12-4|TRBJ1-1
CASIMNTEAFF